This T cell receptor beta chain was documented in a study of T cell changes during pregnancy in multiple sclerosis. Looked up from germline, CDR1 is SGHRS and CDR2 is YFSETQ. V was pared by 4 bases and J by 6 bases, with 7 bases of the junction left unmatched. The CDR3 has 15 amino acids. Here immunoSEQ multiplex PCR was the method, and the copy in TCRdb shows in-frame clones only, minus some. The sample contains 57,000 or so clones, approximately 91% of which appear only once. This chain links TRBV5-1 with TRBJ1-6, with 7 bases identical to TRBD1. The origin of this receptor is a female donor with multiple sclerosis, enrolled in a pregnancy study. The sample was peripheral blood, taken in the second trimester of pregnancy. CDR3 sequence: CASSAQGTANSPLHF. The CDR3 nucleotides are TGCGCCAGCAGCGCCCAAGGGACAGCTAATTCACCCCTCCACTTT.